This T cell receptor beta chain was recovered during a study of T cells in Graves' hyperthyroidism and ophthalmopathy. Broader study findings: Ophthalmopathy onset followed model prediction by a median approximately seven months.

The CDR3 regions of TCR beta were amplified from RNA transcripts. HTBI primers drove first-round RT-PCR of the TCR CDR3. MiXCR, run by TCRdb on the multiplex PCR reads, gives a single entry per CDR3 protein. The repertoire holds roughly 580,000 distinct CDR3 sequences, with roughly 46% as singletons. The V gene's germline CDR1 is SGHVS and CDR2 FQNEAQ. With 1 base removed from V and 5 bases from J, the gap between germline ends came to 12 bases. The CDR3 spans 16 residues. In the case of this clonotype: Its specificity is not known.

Sequencing was carried out using peripheral blood or thyroid tissue (not recorded which). The V gene is TRBV7-8, the J gene TRBJ1-6; no clear D. The receptor's source is a young woman with Graves' hyperthyroidism. CDR3 in amino acids: CASSLVPGTNNSPLHF. DNA for the CDR3: TGTGCCAGCAGCTTAGTGCCGGGTACTAATAATTCACCCCTCCACTTT.